This TCR beta chain is from a study of blood T cell repertoires in COVID-19. The CDR3 consists of 15 residues. The germline gives CDR1 MNHEY, CDR2 SMNVEV (reference sequence). Authors' data handling: Estimation of nucleated cell counts was performed using reference gene primer amplification. Method: immunoSEQ multiplex PCR; TCRdb's copy keeps in-frame clones and lacks some. V, J and clone size reflect that table, while D and trimming were determined from the DNA. Altogether roughly 200,000 clones are present, more than 80% being singletons, with the ten largest covering less than 1.5%. Living in under 30 US areas, the participants were between 18 and 89 years of age. Recovered participants had two consecutive negative NP/OP PCR tests, healthcare professional clearance, or symptom resolution.

This receptor was obtained from a man younger than 40 who had recovered from COVID-19. The V call is TRBV27, the J call TRBJ1-5; the match to TRBD1 covers 7 bases. Sequenced sample: PBMCs or T cells enriched from blood (not recorded which). CDR3 in DNA: TGTGCTAGTAGGTTGACAGGGAACAGCAATCAGCCCCAGCATTTT. Protein product: CASRLTGNSNQPQHF.